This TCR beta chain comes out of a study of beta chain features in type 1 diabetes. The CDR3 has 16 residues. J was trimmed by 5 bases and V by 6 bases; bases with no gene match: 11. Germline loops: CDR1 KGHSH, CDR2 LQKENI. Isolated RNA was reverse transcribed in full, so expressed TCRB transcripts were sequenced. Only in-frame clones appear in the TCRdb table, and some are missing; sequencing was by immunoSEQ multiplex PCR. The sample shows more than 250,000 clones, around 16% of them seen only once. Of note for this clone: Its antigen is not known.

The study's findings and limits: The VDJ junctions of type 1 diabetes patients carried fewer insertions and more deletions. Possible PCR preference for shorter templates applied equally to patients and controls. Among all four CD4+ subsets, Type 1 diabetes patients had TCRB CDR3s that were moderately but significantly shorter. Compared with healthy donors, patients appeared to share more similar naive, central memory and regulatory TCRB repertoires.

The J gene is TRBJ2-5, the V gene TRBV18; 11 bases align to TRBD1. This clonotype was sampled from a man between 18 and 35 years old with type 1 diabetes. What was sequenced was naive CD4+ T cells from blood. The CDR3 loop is CASSATGQGAWETQYF. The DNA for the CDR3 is TGTGCCAGCTCGGCTACTGGACAGGGGGCTTGGGAGACCCAGTACTTC.